This entry describes one T cell receptor beta chain. Its antigen is unidentified. The data originate from a study of shared clonotypes between healthy human individuals. The data were produced by immunoSEQ multiplex PCR, yet TCRdb's version contains in-frame clones alone and is incomplete. The repertoire has a few million clones, about 94% of them found once; the top ten carry roughly 0.13%. Those who donated were healthy HIV-negative adults, with no recent acute infections or vaccinations reported. Naive CD4+ cells were CD45RA-selected; the remaining cells were memory. General study findings and limits: Non-shared clonotypes were found to have lower generation probabilities than the clonotypes that were shared by all four of the sorted-subset donors. Naive subsets generally had larger estimated richness than memory subsets.

Material for sequencing was naive CD4+ T cells sorted from blood. Documented subset: CD45RA+ positively selected. The TCR was taken from a man aged 18 to 29 in good health.

The CDR3 sequence is CASSQVGDRVNIQYF. The CDR3 region has the DNA TGCGCCAGCAGCCAAGTGGGGGACAGGGTAAACATTCAGTACTTC. The chain carries TRBV4-1 and TRBJ2-4, with 9 bases that match TRBD1. CDR1 and CDR2 (germline): MGHRA, YSYEKL. With V trimmed by 1 base and J by 6 bases, 4 bases remained unmatched. The CDR3 has 15 amino acids.